The rows below give T cell receptor beta chains drawn from one sample of a study of technical replicates of blood from several donors. Generated by immunoSEQ multiplex PCR, the TCRdb table keeps only in-frame clones and is missing some. This table holds approximately 73,000 clones, approximately 91% found once. Material: T cells isolated from PBMCs. All receptors derive from a human donor in good health. Each CDR3 is given with its conserved first and last residue. The D gene is left open where the match is weak. The size entry is marked missing in some rows and otherwise reads once, few, many or a size class.

TRBV15,13,NA,NA,TRBJ2-1,TGTGCCACCAGCAGAGATCGGGGGAATGAGCAGTTCTTC,CATSRDRGNEQFF
TRBV5-1,15,NA,TRBD2,TRBJ2-3,TGCGCCAGCAGCTTAGGGACTAGCGGCACAGATACGCAGTATTTT,CASSLGTSGTDTQYF
TRBV9,18,NA,TRBD2,TRBJ2-2,TGTGCCAGCAGCGCGAGGACTAGCGGGGGTAATAACCACGGGGAGCTGTTTTTT,CASSARTSGGNNHGELFF
TRBV5-6,15,NA,NA,TRBJ1-4,TGTGCCAGCAGCTTGCGTAAAGGGGTGACTGAAAAACTGTTTTTT,CASSLRKGVTEKLFF
TRBV9,13,NA,NA,TRBJ2-7,TGTGCCAGCAGCTCCTCTAGGTCGCGCGAGCAGTACTTC,CASSSSRSREQYF
TRBV12-5,16,NA,NA,TRBJ2-3,TGTGCTAGTGGTTTGGGGACAGACCTAAGCACAGATACGCAGTATTTT,CASGLGTDLSTDTQYF
TRBV6-1,15,NA,NA,TRBJ2-6,TGTGCCAGCAGTGAATCAGATTCTGGGGCCAACGTCCTGACTTTC,CASSESDSGANVLTF
TRBV27,16,NA,TRBD1,TRBJ1-2,TGTGCCAGCAGTGCTGTAGGGACAGGGGGCGACTATGGCTACACCTTC,CASSAVGTGGDYGYTF
TRBV27,15,NA,TRBD1,TRBJ1-1,TGTGCCAGCAGTTTATGGACAGGGATGAACACTGAAGCTTTCTTT,CASSLWTGMNTEAFF
TRBV27,15,NA,TRBD2,TRBJ2-1,TGTGCCAGCAGTCCCTTAGCGGGAGGGCGTAATGAGCAGTTCTTC,CASSPLAGGRNEQFF
TRBV28,17,NA,TRBD2,TRBJ2-7,TGTGCCAGCAGTTTAGTCGCCGGGGAGGGCCGGTCCTACGAGCAGTACTTC,CASSLVAGEGRSYEQYF
TRBV12-5,14,NA,NA,TRBJ1-4,TGTGCTAGTGGTTTGGGACAGCCTAATGAAAAACTGTTTTTT,CASGLGQPNEKLFF
TRBV6-1,14,NA,NA,TRBJ1-2,TGTGCCAGCACTGAGGGGGGGCCAGGGAAAGGCTACACCTTC,CASTEGGPGKGYTF
TRBV9,15,NA,TRBD1,TRBJ2-1,TGTGCCAGCAGCGTCACAGGGGTCTCCTACAATGAGCAGTTCTTC,CASSVTGVSYNEQFF
TRBV13,15,NA,NA,TRBJ2-1,TGTGCCAGCAGCCTGGGGGGTAGCTCCTACAATGAGCAGTTCTTC,CASSLGGSSYNEQFF
TRBV5-1,15,NA,TRBD1,TRBJ2-7,TGCGCCAGCAGCTTCGACCCTGGACAGGCCTACGAGCAGTACTTC,CASSFDPGQAYEQYF
TRBV9,16,NA,TRBD2,TRBJ2-1,TGTGCCAGCACTCCTACCGGGACTAGCGGTTACAATGAGCAGTTCTTC,CASTPTGTSGYNEQFF
TRBV6-1,11,NA,NA,TRBJ1-1,TGTGCCAGCAGTGAAGCGGGAGGAGCTTTCTTT,CASSEAGGAFF
TRBV19,15,NA,TRBD1,TRBJ1-4,TGTGCCAGTAGTATACAGGGGGATTCTAATGAAAAACTGTTTTTT,CASSIQGDSNEKLFF
TRBV28,14,NA,NA,TRBJ2-4,TGTGCCAGCAGCCTTCAGGGTGTCAAAAACATTCAGTACTTC,CASSLQGVKNIQYF
TRBV18,15,NA,TRBD1,TRBJ1-4,TGTGCCAGCTCAAATAACAGGGGTTATAATGAAAAACTGTTTTTT,CASSNNRGYNEKLFF
TRBV5-1,14,NA,TRBD1,TRBJ1-5,TGCGCCAGCAGCCCGGGACAGGGTATCCAGCCCCAGCATTTT,CASSPGQGIQPQHF
TRBV9,14,NA,NA,TRBJ2-3,TGTGCCAGCAGCAGCGGACTTAGCACAGATACGCAGTATTTT,CASSSGLSTDTQYF
TRBV19,14,NA,NA,TRBJ2-3,TGTGCCAGCCGACTCGAAACTATCACAGATACGCAGTATTTT,CASRLETITDTQYF
TRBV28,14,NA,NA,TRBJ1-1,TGTGCCAGCAGTCTAGGGACACCTCCCTCTGAAGCTTTCTTT,CASSLGTPPSEAFF
TRBV10-3,15,NA,TRBD1,TRBJ2-2,TGTGCCATCAGGGGACAGGGAAGAGAGACCGGGGAGCTGTTTTTT,CAIRGQGRETGELFF
TRBV28,16,NA,TRBD2,TRBJ2-2,TGTGCCAGCAGTTTGGGGAGGGGCACGAACACCGGGGAGCTGTTTTTT,CASSLGRGTNTGELFF
TRBV4-1,15,NA,TRBD2,TRBJ2-7,TGCGCCAGCAGGATAGCGGGAGGGCCGGTATACGAGCAGTACTTC,CASRIAGGPVYEQYF
TRBV4-2,13,NA,TRBD2,TRBJ2-7,TGTGCCAGCAGAAGGACTAGCATGAACGAGCAGTACTTC,CASRRTSMNEQYF
TRBV10-3,14,NA,TRBD1,TRBJ2-7,TGTGCCATCAGCTCCGGGACAGAGGGCTACGAGCAGTACTTC,CAISSGTEGYEQYF
TRBV25-1,11,NA,NA,TRBJ2-7,TGTGCCAGCAGTGCCCCCAACGAGCAGTACTTC,CASSAPNEQYF
TRBV5-1,15,NA,NA,TRBJ2-7,TGCGCCAGCAGCTTGGGGGGTAGCGCATCCTACGAGCAGTACTTC,CASSLGGSASYEQYF
TRBV9,15,NA,TRBD2,TRBJ2-2,TGTGCCAGCAGCGTAGGGGGACTAGGGTTCGGGGAGCTGTTTTTT,CASSVGGLGFGELFF
TRBV5-1,13,NA,TRBD2,TRBJ2-7,TGCGCCAGCAGCTTAGGCCTAGCGGATGAGCAGTACTTC,CASSLGLADEQYF
TRBV7-6,19,NA,TRBD1,TRBJ1-5,TGTGCCAGCAGCTTAGCGCTAACAGGGGAAGACAATAGCAATCAGCCCCAGCATTTT,CASSLALTGEDNSNQPQHF
TRBV4-3,16,once,TRBD1,TRBJ2-2,TGCGCCAGCAGCCTGGGACAGGGCCCGAACACCGGGGAGCTGTTTTTT,CASSLGQGPNTGELFF